Below are 23 T cell receptor beta chains sequenced from a single sample in a study of T-cell memory formation after mild COVID-19. TCRdb re-called the 5' RACE reads through MiXCR, storing one row per CDR3 protein. The sample carries roughly 110,000 distinct CDR3 sequences, approximately 15% recorded once. The sample consisted of PBMCs or a T cell subset sorted from them (not recorded which). Source of these receptors: a man aged 18 to 30 who had mild COVID-19 (a few samples of this study predate the infection). Cell type and time point are not known.

The chain recombines TRBV9 with TRBJ1-2; 7 nucleotides agree with TRBD1. There are 14 residues in the CDR3. The germline V gene has CDR1 SGDLS and CDR2 YYNGEE. Germline trimming cut 3 bases from V and 5 bases from J; bases unmatched to any gene: 7. The chain's CDR3 is CASSGRTGEYGYTF. CDR3 sequence (DNA): TGTGCCAGCAGCGGACGGACAGGAGAGTATGGCTACACCTTC.

This clonotype was detected many times. The rearrangement joins TRBV7-2 to TRBJ2-5; a possible D gene is TRBD2 (5 bases). Germline V gives CDR1 SGHTA, CDR2 FQGNSA. Trimming removed 1 base from V and 5 bases from J, with 17 bases in between. The CDR3 covers 16 residues. CDR3 DNA: TGTGCCAGCAGCTTAGGAGAATCTAGCTCCGGGGAGACCCAGTACTTC. Amino acid sequence: CASSLGESSSGETQYF. Full variable domain (outside the CDR3, taken from reference TRBV7-2 and TRBJ2-5): GAGVSQSPSNKVTEKGKDVELRCDPISGHTALYWYRQSLGQGLEFLIYFQGNSAPDKSGLPSDRFSAERTGGSVSTLTIQRTQQEDSAVYLCASSLGESSSGETQYFGPGTRLLVL.

The rearrangement uses TRBV5-1 and TRBJ2-7; D possibly corresponds to TRBD1 (6 bases). CDR1 and CDR2 from the germline V gene are SGHRS and YFSETQ. V lost 6 bases, J lost 2 bases, and 21 bases lay in between. This CDR3 spans 16 amino acids. The chain's CDR3 is CASNTMGDRSAYEQYF. The DNA for the CDR3 is TGCGCCAGCAACACTATGGGAGACAGGTCGGCCTACGAGCAGTACTTC.

The chain couples TRBV9 to TRBJ2-7, with D possibly called TRBD1 or TRBD2 (5 bases each). The germline V and J ends were trimmed by 3 bases and 2 bases, with 15 bases remaining between them. Germline lookup yields CDR1 SGDLS and CDR2 YYNGEE. This CDR3 spans 15 amino acids. This CDR3 reads CASSATGANTYEQYF. In nucleotides, the CDR3 is TGTGCCAGCAGCGCGACCGGGGCCAATACCTACGAGCAGTACTTC.

This clonotype has a count of ten or more. This chain connects TRBV10-3 to TRBJ2-5; no definite D call. Germline loops: CDR1 ENHRY, CDR2 SYGVKD. Trimming took off 0 bases at V and 2 bases at J, with 7 bases between the two ends. The CDR3 runs to 14 residues. In nucleotides, the CDR3 is TGTGCCATCAGTGAGTCGCTGGGGCAAGAGACCCAGTACTTC. It encodes CAISESLGQETQYF.

The table lists this clonotype with many counts. The chain employs TRBV4-1 and TRBJ2-1; the match to TRBD2 covers 9 bases. The V gene end was trimmed by 7 bases and the J gene end by 7 bases; junction bases not matched to a gene: 11. CDR3 length equals 15 residues. From germline, CDR1 is MGHRA and CDR2 YSYEKL. The CDR3 DNA reads TGCGCCAGCATGGGAGCGGGGGGCGATGGGAATGAGCAGTTCTTC. This translates into CASMGAGGDGNEQFF.

Only a few counts were recorded for this clonotype. The chain joins TRBV4-1 to TRBJ2-7; maybe TRBD1 (5 bases). V lost 6 bases to trimming and J lost 3 bases, with 18 bases between them. This CDR3 is built from 15 residues. Germline V gene lookup returns CDR1 MGHRA and CDR2 YSYEKL. As DNA, the CDR3 is TGCGCCAGCAGTCAGACACCTCATAGGGGCTACGAGCAGTACGTC. This sequence encodes CASSQTPHRGYEQYV.

This clonotype turned up a few times. The rearrangement links TRBV6-6 to TRBJ2-7, with 8 bases lining up with TRBD1. The CDR3 is made up of 13 amino acids. After removal of 5 bases from V and 4 bases from J, the junction contained 4 bases not matched to a gene. Germline lookup yields CDR1 MNHNY and CDR2 SVGAGI (reference sequence). CDR3 protein: CASSPGQEYEQYF. The CDR3 bases are TGTGCCAGCAGTCCGGGACAGGAATACGAGCAGTACTTC.

V gene TRBV4-1 combines with J gene TRBJ1-5; 7 bases fit TRBD1. The trim removed 1 base at V and 10 bases at J, leaving 10 bases unmatched. The CDR3 is 15 residues long. CDR1 and CDR2 (germline): MGHRA, YSYEKL. CDR3 in DNA: TGCGCCAGCAGCCAAGGCCGACAGGGTGGCTTCCCCCAGCATTTT. The encoded protein is CASSQGRQGGFPQHF.

This chain connects TRBV5-1 to TRBJ2-1; D ambiguous. The germline V gene encodes CDR1 SGHRS and CDR2 YFSETQ. Trimming stripped 0 bases from V and 2 bases from J, with 9 bases between. The CDR3 loop spans 15 amino acids. Written as DNA, the CDR3 is TGCGCCAGCAGCTTGGTGGGCAGTGCCTACAATGAGCAGTTCTTC. The encoded protein is CASSLVGSAYNEQFF.

The chain combines TRBV5-1 with TRBJ1-1, with no clear D. V lost 0 bases and J 8 bases, leaving 11 bases between the germline ends. Looked up from germline, CDR1 is SGHRS and CDR2 is YFSETQ. The CDR3 consists of 13 residues. The CDR3 bases are TGCGCCAGCAGCTTGGGGACGGGCACCGAAGCTTTCTTT. It codes for CASSLGTGTEAFF.

The genes are TRBV20-1 and TRBJ2-3; maybe TRBD2 (5 bases). Germline V gene sequence: CDR1 DFQATT, CDR2 SNEGSKA (reference sequence). Trimming removed 0 bases at V and 11 bases at J, with 12 bases between. The CDR3 has 12 residues. CDR3: CSARDQTGLQYF. In DNA form, the CDR3 reads TGCAGTGCTAGAGATCAGACGGGGTTGCAGTATTTT.

This clonotype has a handful of counts. The CDR3 nucleotides read TGTGCCAGCAGCTTGCCAAACCAAGAGACCCAGTACTTC. Its translation: CASSLPNQETQYF. The rearrangement joins TRBV11-3 to TRBJ2-5; D is uncertain. CDR1 and CDR2 from the germline V gene are SGHNT and YENEEA. This CDR3 spans 13 amino acids. V lost 3 bases and J 0 bases, leaving 5 bases between the germline ends.

This clonotype was seen a handful of times. The genes are TRBV27 and TRBJ1-1; D not certain. Germline V gene data show CDR1 as MNHEY and CDR2 as SMNVEV (reference sequence). This CDR3 is 13 amino acids long. The V gene lost 5 bases and the J gene lost 12 bases, with 19 bases spanning the gap. This CDR3 reads CASSVGRTAGTFF. The CDR3 DNA follows: TGTGCCAGCAGTGTTGGTCGGACGGCCGGAACTTTCTTT.

Comments on this clonotype: One junction end disagrees with the germline gene, perhaps due to a read error. The rearrangement links TRBV12-3 or TRBV12-4 to TRBJ2-5; the match to TRBD2 covers 7 bases. CDR3 length: 12 residues. The CDR3 protein is CASQARGETQCF. The DNA of the CDR3 is TGTGCCAGCCAGGCTCGGGGGGAGACCCAGTGCTTC.

The chain uses TRBV2 and TRBJ2-7; either TRBD1 or TRBD2 may supply D (5 bases each). Per germline, CDR1 SNHLY and CDR2 FYNNEI. The CDR3 totals 14 residues. V was trimmed by 5 bases and J by 12 bases, leaving 23 bases between them. The CDR3 DNA follows: TGTGCCAGCAGTCTTTCACCCGGGACCCCTGACCGGTACGTC. This codes for CASSLSPGTPDRYV.

V is TRBV6-5 and J is TRBJ2-7; D remains ambiguous. V was pared by 2 bases and J by 2 bases, with 7 bases between. The CDR3 spans 13 residues. Germline lookup yields CDR1 MNHEY and CDR2 SVGAGI. CDR3 region: CASSYGVPYEQYF. The CDR3 bases are TGTGCCAGCAGTTACGGGGTTCCCTACGAGCAGTACTTC.

This clonotype was recorded many times. The chain joins TRBV7-8 to TRBJ1-5; D is unresolved. Per germline, CDR1 SGHVS and CDR2 FQNEAQ. The CDR3 is made up of 17 amino acids. The V gene lost 3 bases and the J gene lost 0 bases, with 15 bases spanning the gap. CDR3 loop: CASSFVIGGPSNQPQHF. For the CDR3, the DNA is TGTGCCAGCAGCTTTGTTATCGGTGGCCCTAGCAATCAGCCCCAGCATTTT.

The chain is built from TRBV7-8 and TRBJ1-4; D is unresolved. The CDR3 sequence is 17 residues long. Trimming left V 2 bases short and J 0 bases short, with 13 bases between. CDR1 SGHVS and CDR2 FQNEAQ come from the germline V gene. CDR3 protein: CASSLWPRATTNEKLFF. The CDR3 DNA is TGTGCCAGCAGCTTATGGCCCCGAGCCACAACTAATGAAAAACTGTTTTTT.

This chain connects TRBV4-1 to TRBJ1-5, with a weak D call TRBD1 (5 bases). Per the germline V gene, CDR1 is MGHRA and CDR2 is YSYEKL. The length of the CDR3 is 15 residues. Trimming removed 3 bases from V and 1 base from J, with 10 bases in between. As DNA, the CDR3 is TGCGCCAGCAGCCAGGTCGACAGCAGCAATCAGCCCCAGCATTTT. Translated, it gives CASSQVDSSNQPQHF.

In its sample, this clonotype was seen a few times. This chain connects TRBV7-9 to TRBJ2-5; D is uncertain. Per the germline V gene, CDR1 is SEHNR and CDR2 is FQNEAQ (reference sequence). This CDR3 spans 12 amino acids. V dropped 0 bases and J dropped 5 bases, with 4 bases sitting between them. CDR3 region: CASSLAVETQYF. The CDR3 nucleotides read TGTGCCAGCAGCTTAGCAGTGGAGACCCAGTACTTC.

The rearrangement links TRBV10-1 to TRBJ2-7; no clear D. Trimming shortened V by 3 bases and J by 2 bases, and 11 bases separated the two germline ends. The germline V gene has CDR1 WNHNN and CDR2 SYGVQD (reference sequence). The CDR3 is made up of 14 amino acids. DNA of the CDR3: TGCGCCAGCAGTGAATCCGGGCTTCCCTACGAGCAGTACTTC. It translates to CASSESGLPYEQYF.

This sequence joins TRBV9 and TRBJ2-5, with TRBD1 matching 9 bases. The germline V gene encodes CDR1 SGDLS and CDR2 YYNGEE. The junction had 6 bases not matched to a gene; V was cut back by 4 bases and J by 5 bases. This CDR3 contains 14 residues. Written as DNA, the CDR3 is TGTGCCAGCAGCCACACAGGGGGCCGGGAGACCCAGTACTTC. Translated, it gives CASSHTGGRETQYF.